Listed here are 5 T cell receptor beta chains from one sample, sequenced in a study of cytomegalovirus exposure and HLA in healthy donors. PCR was performed using 60 Vbeta and 13 Jbeta primers. The assay was immunoSEQ multiplex PCR, and TCRdb's table has in-frame clones only and misses some. The sample carries some 140,000 clones, 60% to 75% recorded once. The sequenced material came from PBMCs. The receptors were gathered from a man aged 18 to 35 in good health and CMV-seronegative.

The chain uses TRBV7-2 and TRBJ1-1; D not certain. V dropped 5 bases and J dropped 0 bases, with 7 bases sitting between them. This CDR3 has 13 amino acids. Per the germline V gene, CDR1 is SGHTA and CDR2 is FQGNSA. The CDR3 region is CASSLRMNTEAFF. The DNA of the CDR3 is TGTGCCAGCAGCCTTAGAATGAACACTGAAGCTTTCTTT.

This clone came up a few times. Relative to the germline gene, one junction end is altered; a read error may explain this. The gene calls are TRBV5-6 and TRBJ2-6; a possible D gene is TRBD1 (5 bases). CDR3 length: 15 amino acids. Germline V gene lookup returns CDR1 SGHDT and CDR2 YYEEEE. DNA for the CDR3: TGTGCCAGCAGCTTATTCGGCTCTGGGGCCAACGGCCTGACTTTC. This encodes CASSLFGSGANGLTF.

This CDR3 is CASSTTRDTDTQYF. The DNA for the CDR3 is TGTGCCAGCAGCACGACACGAGACACAGATACGCAGTATTTT. The rearrangement links TRBV11-1 to TRBJ2-3; D is undetermined. V was shortened by 5 bases and J by 2 bases, with 11 bases between the two germline ends. The CDR3 loop spans 14 amino acids. CDR1 is SGHAT, CDR2 FQDESV, per germline (reference sequence).

This chain joins TRBV11-2 and TRBJ1-1, with 7 bases matching TRBD1. Losses at the gene ends were 3 bases for V and 4 bases for J; bases not matched to a gene: 8. The CDR3 is 15 amino acids. The germline CDR1 and CDR2 sequences are SGHAT and FQNNGV. CDR3 sequence reads: CASSFGQAGSTEAFF. The CDR3 DNA reads TGTGCCAGCAGCTTCGGACAGGCGGGTAGCACTGAAGCTTTCTTT.

Only one count was recorded for this clone. The rearrangement links TRBV7-9 to TRBJ2-3; TRBD1 is a possible D gene (5 bases). V lost 9 bases, J lost 5 bases, and 12 bases lay in between. This CDR3 region has 12 residues. Germline V gene sequence: CDR1 SEHNR, CDR2 FQNEAQ (reference sequence). The chain's CDR3 is CASRQGEDTQYF. The DNA of the CDR3 is TGTGCCAGTCGTCAGGGTGAAGATACGCAGTATTTT. The whole variable domain, remainder taken from reference TRBV7-9 and TRBJ2-3, is DTGVSQNPRHKITKRGQNVTFRCDPISEHNRLYWYRQTLGQGPEFLTYFQNEAQLEKSRLLSDRFSAERPKGSFSTLEIQRTEQGDSAMYLCASRQGEDTQYFGPGTRLTVL.